This entry lists 28 T cell receptor beta chains sequenced from one sample in a study of T-cell memory formation after mild COVID-19 (dated by TCRdb to about 2021). Library generation was performed with 5' RACE. TCRdb shows the sequencer as Illumina NovaSeq 6000. Using fastp at Q25 and MiXCR, TCRdb reprocessed the public reads and kept productive beta chains. Rows are combined by CDR3 protein, so each entry shows the most common genes and DNA. For this sample the table gives 150,000 or so distinct CDR3 sequences, of which less than 25% were detected only once. The ten largest clones take up approximately 25% of the sample. Sequenced material: PBMCs or a T cell subset sorted from them (not recorded which). Receptors originate from an adult woman who had mild COVID-19 (a few samples of this study predate the infection). The sample titles of this study are shuffled in the database, so cell type and time point are left out; the donor was told from shared clones.

The chain couples TRBV2 to TRBJ2-3; 9 nucleotides line up with TRBD2. CDR1 SNHLY and CDR2 FYNNEI come from the germline V gene. J was trimmed by 3 bases and V by 2 bases; bases with no gene match: 3. The length of the CDR3 is 15 residues. As DNA, the CDR3 is TGTGCCAGCAGTGAAAGACTAGCGGTGACAGATACGCAGTATTTT. Translation: CASSERLAVTDTQYF.

The sample holds a few counts of this clonotype. The V gene is TRBV12-3 or TRBV12-4, the J gene TRBJ1-2; 9 bases align to TRBD1. After removal of 5 bases from V and 8 bases from J, the junction contained 15 bases not matched to a gene. The CDR3 covers 16 residues. The CDR3 spells CASSPGTGYPAGGYTF. Written as DNA, the CDR3 is TGTGCCAGCAGTCCTGGGACAGGGTACCCCGCCGGCGGCTACACCTTC.

The J gene is TRBJ1-1, the V gene TRBV4-1, with D hard to call. This CDR3 is 16 amino acids long. V was pared by 4 bases and J by 5 bases, with 20 bases between. The V gene's germline CDR1 is MGHRA and CDR2 YSYEKL. CDR3 region: CASSPPTAFLVTEAFF. The CDR3 DNA reads as TGCGCCAGCAGCCCACCAACAGCCTTTCTGGTTACTGAAGCTTTCTTT.

In this sample, this clonotype turned up many times. The CDR3 nucleotides are TGTGCCAGTAGTACTCTCACAGTAGGTTACAATGAGCAGTTCTTC. This translates into CASSTLTVGYNEQFF. The chain combines TRBV19 with TRBJ2-1; D is uncertain. CDR1 and CDR2 from the germline V gene are LNHDA and SQIVND (reference sequence). The length of the CDR3 is 15 residues. Trimming took 4 bases from V and 4 from J, leaving 14 bases between them. Combining the CDR3 with reference TRBV19 and TRBJ2-1 gives the whole variable domain DGGITQSPKYLFRKEGQNVTLSCEQNLNHDAMYWYRQDPGQGLRLIYYSQIVNDFQKGDIAEGYSVSREKKESFPLTVTSAQKNPTAFYLCASSTLTVGYNEQFFGPGTRLTVL.

The chain links TRBV7-6 to TRBJ2-1, with 12 bases that match TRBD2. The CDR3 totals 14 residues. V trimming: 7 bases; J trimming: 10 bases; junction bases outside the gene matches: 8. The V gene's germline CDR1 is SGHVS and CDR2 FNYEAQ. This CDR3 is CASTRTSGTGEQFF. Here the CDR3 DNA reads TGTGCCAGCACCCGGACTAGCGGGACCGGGGAGCAGTTCTTC.

V gene TRBV5-1 combines with J gene TRBJ2-5; D unresolved. CDR3 size: 15 residues. V lost 0 bases, J lost 2 bases, and 11 bases lay in between. Germline lookup yields CDR1 SGHRS and CDR2 YFSETQ. The CDR3 DNA follows: TGCGCCAGCAGCTTGGGGGTGTCTGATCAAGAGACCCAGTACTTC. This encodes CASSLGVSDQETQYF. The full variable domain, its missing parts supplied by reference TRBV5-1 and TRBJ2-5, is KAGVTQTPRYLIKTRGQQVTLSCSPISGHRSVSWYQQTPGQGLQFLFEYFSETQRNKGNFPGRFSGRQFSNSRSEMNVSTLELGDSALYLCASSLGVSDQETQYFGPGTRLLVL.

This clonotype was observed a few times. The genes are TRBV16 and TRBJ1-1; D remains unclear. The germline V gene has CDR1 KGHSY and CDR2 FQNENV. The V and J ends lost 1 base and 11 bases respectively, with 11 bases between them. The CDR3 is 12 amino acids. CDR3 loop: CASSQFTIGAFF. The CDR3 DNA reads as TGTGCCAGCAGCCAATTTACGATTGGGGCTTTCTTT. Looking up the rest from reference TRBV16 and TRBJ1-1 gives the full variable domain: GEEVAQTPKHLVRGEGQKAKLYCAPIKGHSYVFWYQQVLKNEFKFLISFQNENVFDETGMPKERFSAKCLPNSPCSLEIQATKLEDSAVYFCASSQFTIGAFFGQGTRLTVV.

In this sample, this clonotype turned up a few times. The rearrangement links TRBV27 to TRBJ2-1; D perhaps matches TRBD2 (6 bases). CDR3 length equals 16 residues. The V gene's germline CDR1 is MNHEY and CDR2 SMNVEV (reference sequence). The V end lost 5 bases, the J end lost 0 bases, and 14 bases lay between the germline ends. CDR3 coding DNA: TGTGCCAGCAGTGTCAGTAGCGGAAACTCCTACAATGAGCAGTTCTTC. Translation: CASSVSSGNSYNEQFF.

The chain employs TRBV7-2 and TRBJ1-1, with a weak D call TRBD1 (6 bases). This CDR3 is built from 17 residues. Deletions cut 1 base from V and 8 bases from J, with 23 bases between. Germline CDR1 and CDR2: SGHTA and FQGNSA. The CDR3 nucleotides read TGTGCCAGCAGCTTAGATCTACAGGGCCTGGTTGCTGGAGAAGCTTTCTTT. This encodes CASSLDLQGLVAGEAFF.

The rearrangement joins TRBV5-6 to TRBJ2-3; D tentatively fits TRBD1 or TRBD2 (6 bases each). CDR3 size: 16 residues. Trimming pared 7 bases from V and 4 bases from J, leaving 22 bases between. The germline CDR1 and CDR2 sequences are SGHDT and YYEEEE. CDR3 sequence: CASATIGGFGADTQYF. The CDR3, as DNA: TGTGCCAGCGCAACTATAGGGGGGTTTGGGGCAGATACGCAGTATTTT.

The chain carries TRBV12-3 or TRBV12-4 and TRBJ1-5; D is ambiguous. The CDR3 length is 15 residues. The V end lost 2 bases, the J end lost 2 bases, and 10 bases lay between the germline ends. The CDR3 region is CASSLIPGGNQPQHF. The CDR3 nucleotides read TGTGCCAGCAGTTTAATTCCAGGAGGCAATCAGCCCCAGCATTTT.

The chain carries TRBV12-3 or TRBV12-4 and TRBJ2-1, with D perhaps TRBD1 (6 bases). V was clipped by 6 bases and J by 3 bases, with 15 bases between them. This CDR3 has 15 residues. The CDR3 here is CASSYHRVVYNEQFF. The CDR3 DNA reads as TGTGCCAGCAGCTACCACAGGGTGGTCTACAATGAGCAGTTCTTC.

There are a few counts of this clonotype. The rearrangement uses TRBV7-9 and TRBJ2-3; 12 nucleotides line up with TRBD2. Germline CDR1 and CDR2: SEHNR and FQNEAQ (reference sequence). There are 14 residues in the CDR3. Trimming at V came to 3 bases and at J to 6 bases, leaving 1 base not matched to a gene. CDR3 in amino acids: CASSFGTSGDTQYF. Written as DNA, the CDR3 is TGTGCCAGCAGCTTCGGGACTAGCGGGGATACGCAGTATTTT.

The chain employs TRBV6-2 or TRBV6-3 and TRBJ1-2; D call uncertain. The CDR3 covers 13 residues. CDR1 and CDR2 from the germline V gene are MNHEY and SVGEGT. V was pared by 8 bases and J by 8 bases, with 18 bases between. The CDR3 region is CASLRRTVEGYTF. CDR3 DNA: TGTGCCAGCCTCCGCCGGACTGTCGAAGGCTACACCTTC.

This clonotype appeared a few times. A read error may account for a junction end that differs from germline. The chain combines TRBV11-2 with TRBJ2-7; the D gene is possibly TRBD2 (5 bases). CDR3 length equals 11 residues. Germline V gives CDR1 SGHAT, CDR2 FQNNGV. The chain's CDR3 is CASSLGHYRGF. The CDR3 nucleotides are TGTGCCAGCAGCTTAGGTCACTACCGGGGCTTC.

The rearrangement links TRBV12-3 or TRBV12-4 to TRBJ2-3; D unresolved. This CDR3 is 13 amino acids long. With 2 bases removed from V and 5 bases from J, the gap between germline ends came to 8 bases. The CDR3, as DNA: TGTGCCAGCAGTTTATCTTCGGGAGATACGCAGTATTTT. Translated: CASSLSSGDTQYF.

The chain uses TRBV29-1 and TRBJ2-2; 11 bases agree with TRBD1. The CDR3 extends over 13 amino acids. Trimming took 7 bases from V and 4 from J; bases not matched to a gene: 2. The germline V gene has CDR1 SQVTM and CDR2 ANQGSEA. Written as DNA, the CDR3 is TGCAGCGCTGGGACAGGGGGCACCGGGGAGCTGTTTTTT. Amino acid sequence: CSAGTGGTGELFF.

The chain recombines TRBV7-9 with TRBJ1-5; the match to TRBD1 covers 7 bases. This CDR3 has 15 residues. Germline-derived CDR1 and CDR2 are SEHNR and FQNEAQ (reference sequence). V lost 5 bases to trimming and J lost 1 base; unmatched junction nucleotides: 5. The CDR3 spells CASSPTGSSNQPQHF. CDR3 coding DNA: TGTGCCAGCAGCCCGACAGGGTCAAGCAATCAGCCCCAGCATTTT.

This clonotype was detected a few times. The V and J genes are TRBV6-5 and TRBJ1-1, with D possibly matching TRBD1 (6 bases). The V gene's germline CDR1 is MNHEY and CDR2 SVGAGI. The V end lost 0 bases, the J end lost 11 bases, and 19 bases lay between the germline ends. The CDR3 has 15 residues. The chain's CDR3 is CASSYSGGAAFAAFF. CDR3 DNA: TGTGCCAGCAGTTACTCGGGGGGGGCCGCTTTTGCTGCTTTCTTT.

The chain has TRBV9 and TRBJ1-1; D is possibly TRBD1 (5 bases). There are 13 residues in the CDR3. The germline CDR1 and CDR2 sequences are SGDLS and YYNGEE. V lost 1 base and J lost 4, with 8 bases in between. CDR3 residues: CASSVSGPTEAFF. Written as DNA, the CDR3 is TGTGCCAGCAGCGTATCGGGGCCCACTGAAGCTTTCTTT. The entire variable domain, with the rest obtained from reference TRBV9 and TRBJ1-1, is as follows: DSGVTQTPKHLITATGQRVTLRCSPRSGDLSVYWYQQSLDQGLQFLIQYYNGEERAKGNILERFSAQQFPDLHSELNLSSLELGDSALYFCASSVSGPTEAFFGQGTRLTVV.

This sequence joins TRBV3-1 and TRBJ1-4; 10 positions agree with TRBD1. CDR1 is LGHDT and CDR2 is YNNKEL in the germline V gene (reference sequence). This CDR3 comprises 14 residues. Trimming cost V 4 bases and J 8 bases; bases outside gene matches: 4. DNA of the CDR3: TGTGCCAGCAGCCTTGGACAGGGGGAAGAAAAACTGTTTTTT. It specifies CASSLGQGEEKLFF.

This sequence joins TRBV9 and TRBJ1-2; D is uncertain. Germline-derived CDR1 and CDR2 are SGDLS and YYNGEE. The CDR3 has 12 amino acids. V dropped 2 bases and J dropped 4 bases, with 6 bases sitting between them. CDR3 in amino acids: CASSVGPYGYTF. The CDR3 DNA reads TGTGCCAGCAGCGTCGGCCCCTATGGCTACACCTTC.

With regard to this clonotype: Germline and junction disagree at one end, which may indicate a read error. CDR3 nucleotide sequence: TGTGCCAGCAGACAAGAGCCGGGATTAGACACTGAAGCTTTCTTT. Translation: CASRQEPGLDTEAFF. The chain employs TRBV4-2 and TRBJ1-1; D is undetermined. The germline CDR1 and CDR2 sequences are LGHNA and YNFKEQ. The CDR3 totals 15 residues.

The chain combines TRBV3-1 with TRBJ2-5; TRBD2 might be the D (5 bases). The length of the CDR3 is 16 residues. From germline, CDR1 is LGHDT and CDR2 YNNKEL (reference sequence). The V end was cut by 0 bases, the J end by 2 bases, with 13 bases between. The CDR3 here is CASSQDGADPQETQYF. The CDR3 nucleotides read TGTGCCAGCAGCCAAGACGGAGCGGACCCACAAGAGACCCAGTACTTC.

The rearrangement joins TRBV12-3 or TRBV12-4 to TRBJ2-5; D possibly corresponds to TRBD2 (6 bases). The CDR3 consists of 15 residues. The germline V and J ends were trimmed by 3 bases and 1 base, with 12 bases remaining between them. This CDR3 reads CASSLFGSPQETQYF. CDR3 in DNA: TGTGCCAGCAGTTTGTTCGGGAGCCCCCAAGAGACCCAGTACTTC.

This clonotype was seen a single time. The chain has TRBV20-1 and TRBJ2-7; unclear D gene. The germline V and J ends were trimmed by 1 base and 5 bases, with 12 bases remaining between them. There are 13 residues in the CDR3. Germline V gives CDR1 DFQATT, CDR2 SNEGSKA (reference sequence). The CDR3 bases are TGCAGTGCTAGAGCCAGACGTAGAAACGAGCAGTACTTC. Its translation: CSARARRRNEQYF.

The chain carries TRBV4-1 and TRBJ2-1, with 8 bases identical to TRBD2. V gave up 1 base and J gave up 3 bases; unmatched junction bases: 11. CDR1 is MGHRA, CDR2 YSYEKL, per germline. This CDR3 has 18 amino acids. This CDR3 is CASSQAPFETSDYNEQFF. For the CDR3, the DNA is TGCGCCAGCAGCCAAGCCCCGTTCGAGACTAGCGACTACAATGAGCAGTTCTTC.

This clonotype was counted between two and nine times. The J gene is TRBJ1-4, the V gene TRBV7-9, with 7 positions matching TRBD1. Germline trimming cut 5 bases from V and 8 bases from J; bases unmatched to any gene: 8. This CDR3 is built from 14 residues. Germline V gene data show CDR1 as SEHNR and CDR2 as FQNEAQ (reference sequence). The CDR3 spells CASSADRVDEKLFF. The CDR3, as DNA: TGTGCCAGCAGCGCTGACAGGGTGGACGAAAAACTGTTTTTT. Together with reference TRBV7-9 and TRBJ1-4, the CDR3 gives the full variable domain: DTGVSQNPRHKITKRGQNVTFRCDPISEHNRLYWYRQTLGQGPEFLTYFQNEAQLEKSRLLSDRFSAERPKGSFSTLEIQRTEQGDSAMYLCASSADRVDEKLFFGSGTQLSVL.